A selection of T cell receptor beta chains follows, all from one sample in a study of OX40 agonist ivuxolimab in advanced cancers. Generated by immunoSEQ multiplex PCR, the TCRdb table keeps only in-frame clones and is missing some. The sample consists of 89,000 or so clones, 91% of them appearing once. Here the sequenced sample was CD4+ or CD8+ T cells sorted from blood, taken in a trial of the OX40 agonist ivuxolimab. The receptors shown here come from an adult with an advanced solid tumor such as melanoma, head and neck, liver or kidney cancer. Both conserved end residues are part of each CDR3. The D gene is left open where the match is weak. Part of the rows lack a size; the others show once, few, many or a class for expanded clones.

>TRBJ2-5|.|few|TRBV2
TGTGCCAGCAGCGACCCAACCCTCCAAGAGACCCAGTACTTC
CASSDPTLQETQYF
>TRBJ2-7|.|.|TRBV28
TGTGCCAGCAGCCCCCGGACAGTCTCCTACGAGCAGTACTTC
CASSPRTVSYEQYF
>TRBJ2-1|TRBD2|.|TRBV27
TGTGCCAGCAGCCCTGAGCACGGACTAGTGTTAGATGAGCAGTTCTTC
CASSPEHGLVLDEQFF
>TRBJ2-7|.|.|TRBV6-6
TGTGCCAGCACTCGACTACCAGACTACGAGCAGTACTTC
CASTRLPDYEQYF
>TRBJ2-1|TRBD1|once|TRBV6-5
TGTGCCAGCAGTTACCGGGACAGGGGCTACAATGAGCAGTTCTTC
CASSYRDRGYNEQFF
>TRBJ1-6|.|.|TRBV2
TGTGCCAGCCGAGGGGTGCCGTCACCCCTCCACTTT
CASRGVPSPLHF
>TRBJ2-7|.|.|TRBV29-1
TGCAGCGTTGAAACAGGGAGCTCCTACGAGCAGTACTTC
CSVETGSSYEQYF
>TRBJ1-1|.|.|TRBV27
TGTGCCAGCAGTGCCAGGGGAACTGAAGCTTTCTTT
CASSARGTEAFF
>TRBJ2-3|.|.|TRBV9
TGTGCCAGCAGCGTAGGTGATACGCAGTATTTT
CASSVGDTQYF
>TRBJ1-1|.|.|TRBV4-1
TGCGCCAGCAGCCAGGGGCGGACTGAAGCTTTCTTT
CASSQGRTEAFF
>TRBJ1-2|.|.|TRBV4-1
TGCGCCAGCAGCCAACGATGGGGGCGGGCCTATGGCTACACCTTC
CASSQRWGRAYGYTF
>TRBJ2-1|TRBD2|.|TRBV7-3
TGTGCCAGCAGTAACCAACCGAACGGGGGGGCCTGGAATGAGCAGTTCTTC
CASSNQPNGGAWNEQFF
>TRBJ1-1|.|few|TRBV4-2
TGTGCCAGCAGCCAATCCGGGGCAACTGAAGCTTTCTTT
CASSQSGATEAFF
>TRBJ1-1|TRBD1|.|TRBV5-4
TGTGCCAGCAGCTTGATGGCAGGGGGCACTGAAGCTTTCTTT
CASSLMAGGTEAFF
>TRBJ2-7|.|.|TRBV5-1
TGCGCCAGCAGCTTATCTAGTTATCACGAGCAGTACTTC
CASSLSSYHEQYF
>TRBJ2-7|TRBD2|once|TRBV27
TGTGCCAGCAGTTTAGGGCGGGGGAGCTCCTACGAGCAGTACTTC
CASSLGRGSSYEQYF
>TRBJ1-5|.|.|TRBV5-6
TGTGCCAGCAGCTTATCCGCGTATAGCAATCAGCCCCAGCATTTT
CASSLSAYSNQPQHF
>TRBJ2-1|.|.|TRBV5-1
TGCGCCAGCCGCTATAACAATGAGCAGTTCTTC
CASRYNNEQFF
>TRBJ1-1|.|.|TRBV6-5
TGTGCCAGCAGTTACTCTGAGAACACTGAAGCTTTCTTT
CASSYSENTEAFF
>TRBJ1-5|.|.|TRBV28
TGTGCCAGCAGTCCCACAAATCAGCCCCAGCATTTT
CASSPTNQPQHF
>TRBJ2-2|.|.|TRBV18
TGTGCCAACGGTAATGGCGGGGAGCTGTTTTTT
CANGNGGELFF
>TRBJ1-1|.|.|TRBV19
TGTGCCAGTAGTATGAACCGGGGTAGAGTGTGGACTGAAGCTTTCTTT
CASSMNRGRVWTEAFF
>TRBJ2-3|.|.|TRBV4-1
TGCGCCAGTCGGGCCAGCCAGGCAGATACGCAGTATTTT
CASRASQADTQYF
>TRBJ1-6|.|once|TRBV28
TGTGCCAGCAGTTTGGCCCCGGAAGGTAATTCACCCCTCCACTTT
CASSLAPEGNSPLHF
>TRBJ2-1|TRBD1|.|TRBV28
TGTGCCAGCAGTGGACAGGCGGAGCTCTACAATGAGCAGTTCTTC
CASSGQAELYNEQFF
>TRBJ2-1|.|.|TRBV6-1
TGTGCCACCCGCTCCTACAATGAGCAGTTCTTC
CATRSYNEQFF
>TRBJ2-7|.|.|TRBV4-1
TGCGCCAGCAGCCAAGAGCCTAGGGTAGAGCAGTACTTC
CASSQEPRVEQYF
>TRBJ1-2|TRBD1|.|TRBV9
TGTGCCAGCAGCGTAGCCCCTTCGACAGGGCACTATGGCTACACCTTC
CASSVAPSTGHYGYTF
>TRBJ2-7|.|.|TRBV6-5
TGTGCCAGCAGAACCCGAGGGGGGGCCGTGCAGTACTTC
CASRTRGGAVQYF
>TRBJ2-1|TRBD2|.|TRBV5-3
TGTGCCAGAAGCTTGATGGCGGGGGGGAAGGACAATGAGCAGTTCTTC
CARSLMAGGKDNEQFF
>TRBJ1-1|.|.|TRBV19
TGTGCCAGTAGTATAGATCTCCCGGGAGGAGCTTTCTTT
CASSIDLPGGAFF
>TRBJ2-1|.|.|TRBV6-5
TGTGCCAGCAGTTATGAATTGGGTAGCAATGAGCAGTTCTTC
CASSYELGSNEQFF
>TRBJ2-7|.|.|TRBV15
TGTGCCACCAGCAGAGCAGCTTTCCAGAACTCCTACGAGCAGTACTTC
CATSRAAFQNSYEQYF
>TRBJ1-5|.|once|TRBV5-5
TGTGCCAGCAGCTTGGGCGGGGGTAGCAATCAGCCCCAGCATTTT
CASSLGGGSNQPQHF
>TRBJ2-4|.|.|TRBV21-1
TGTGCCAGTATGAAAGGGGGCGAAAACATTCAGTACTTC
CASMKGGENIQYF
>TRBJ2-2|TRBD2|.|TRBV13
TGTGCCAGCAGGCTAAAGGCTACGGCGGGAGCCCCCGGGGAGCTGTTTTTT
CASRLKATAGAPGELFF
>TRBJ2-1|TRBD2|.|TRBV29-1
TGCAGCGTTGCCGGGGGGGCCTTCAATGAGCAGTTCTTC
CSVAGGAFNEQFF
>TRBJ2-1|.|.|TRBV10-2
TGCGCCAGCAGTGAGTCGGGGGGCTACAATGAGCAGTTCTTC
CASSESGGYNEQFF
>TRBJ2-3|TRBD2|.|TRBV15
TGTGCCACCTATTACACGGGGGGTAGCACAGATACGCAGTATTTT
CATYYTGGSTDTQYF
>TRBJ1-5|TRBD1|once|TRBV28
TGTGCCAGCAATTGGAGGACAGGACAACATCAGCCCCAGCATTTT
CASNWRTGQHQPQHF
>TRBJ2-7|.|.|TRBV27
TGTGCCAGCAGTTTATTTGGGGGCCCCTACGAGCAGTACTTC
CASSLFGGPYEQYF
>TRBJ2-1|.|.|TRBV9
TGTGCCAGCAGCGTAGGGTTAGTCGGTGAGCAGTTCTTC
CASSVGLVGEQFF
>TRBJ2-1|.|.|TRBV6-5
TGTGCCAGCAGTTATGCTGCATCGGCCGATGAGCAGTTCTTC
CASSYAASADEQFF
>TRBJ1-5|.|.|TRBV30
TGTACCTGGAGTTCACAGGGCATTCTGAATCAGCCCCAGCATTTT
CTWSSQGILNQPQHF
>TRBJ1-1|.|.|TRBV11-2
TGTGCCAGCAGCTCGTCGGGGAGACGCCATATGAACACTGAAGCTTTCTTT
CASSSSGRRHMNTEAFF
>TRBJ2-7|.|.|TRBV9
TGTGCCAGCAGCGTAGCCATGGGGCAGGGATTGCAAGAGCAGTACTTC
CASSVAMGQGLQEQYF
>TRBJ2-1|.|.|TRBV27
TGTGCCAGCGGGTTAGCGGAGGCCTACAATGAGCAGTTCTTC
CASGLAEAYNEQFF
>TRBJ2-2|TRBD2|.|TRBV7-6
TGTGCCAGCAGCTCCCTAGCGGGGAACACCGGGGAGCTGTTTTTT
CASSSLAGNTGELFF
>TRBJ2-7|.|.|TRBV20-1
TGCAGTGGCGGGGCCCAGAACGAGCAGTACTTC
CSGGAQNEQYF
>TRBJ2-7|.|medium-sized|TRBV28
TGTGCCAGCAGTCAAAGCATTAACTCAGCCTACGAGCAGTACTTC
CASSQSINSAYEQYF
>TRBJ2-3|TRBD2|.|TRBV13
TGTGCCAGCAACCTGGGACTAGCGGGCACAGATACGCAGTATTTT
CASNLGLAGTDTQYF
>TRBJ2-3|.|.|TRBV5-1
TGCGCCAGCAGCTTGAGGGGGGCGGCAGATACGCAGTATTTT
CASSLRGAADTQYF
>TRBJ1-5|.|.|TRBV4-2
TGTGCCAGCAGCCAAGAGGGCAGGGTGAATCAGCCCCAGCATTTT
CASSQEGRVNQPQHF
>TRBJ1-2|.|.|TRBV5-1
TGCGCCAGCAGCTTGGCTCTCGGGACGGGGATTTTCTATGGCTACACCTTC
CASSLALGTGIFYGYTF
>TRBJ2-7|.|.|TRBV28
TGTGCCAGCAGTTTTATGACAGGTGGAAACGAGCAGTACTTC
CASSFMTGGNEQYF
>TRBJ2-3|.|.|TRBV7-9
TGTGCCAGCAGCTCGAGTGTGGTATCCACAGATACGCAGTATTTT
CASSSSVVSTDTQYF
>TRBJ1-1|TRBD1|.|TRBV19
TGTGCCAGCCGACTGGACAGGGTAGGTCGGGACACTGAAGCTTTCTTT
CASRLDRVGRDTEAFF